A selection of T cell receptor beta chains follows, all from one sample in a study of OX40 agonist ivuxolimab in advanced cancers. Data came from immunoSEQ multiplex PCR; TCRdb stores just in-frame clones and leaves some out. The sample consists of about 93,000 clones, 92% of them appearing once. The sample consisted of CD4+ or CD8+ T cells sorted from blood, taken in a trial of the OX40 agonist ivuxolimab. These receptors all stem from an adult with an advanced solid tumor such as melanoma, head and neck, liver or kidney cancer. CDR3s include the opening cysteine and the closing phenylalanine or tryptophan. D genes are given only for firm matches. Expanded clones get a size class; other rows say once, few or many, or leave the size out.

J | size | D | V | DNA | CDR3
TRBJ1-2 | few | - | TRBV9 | TGTGCCAGCAGCGACCACTTGGGCCGGCAGGGTGGCTACACCTTC | CASSDHLGRQGGYTF
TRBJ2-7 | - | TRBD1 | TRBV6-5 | TGTGCCAGCAGGCGTGGACAGGGCAGCTCCTACGAGCAGTACTTC | CASRRGQGSSYEQYF
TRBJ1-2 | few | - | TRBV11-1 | TGTGCCAGCAGTTATCAGGACTATGGCTACACCTTC | CASSYQDYGYTF
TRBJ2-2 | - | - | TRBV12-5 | TGTGCTAGTGGTTTGTCGGACGGGGGATGGACCGGGGAGCTGTTTTTT | CASGLSDGGWTGELFF
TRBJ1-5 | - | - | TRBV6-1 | TGTGCCAGCAGTCCAGGATGGGACCAGCCCCAGCATTTT | CASSPGWDQPQHF
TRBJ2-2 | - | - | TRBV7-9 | TGTGCCAGCAGCTTATTTGGCATCGCCGGGGAGCTGTTTTTT | CASSLFGIAGELFF
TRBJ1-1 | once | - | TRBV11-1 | TGTGCCAGCAGCTTGATCAACACTGAAGCTTTCTTT | CASSLINTEAFF
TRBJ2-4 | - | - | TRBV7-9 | TGTGCCAGCAGTTGGTACGGGCAGGGGAGGAACATTCAGTACTTC | CASSWYGQGRNIQYF
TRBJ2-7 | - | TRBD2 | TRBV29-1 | TGCAGCGTTGAGGTGGGGGGGGACTACGAGCAGTACTTC | CSVEVGGDYEQYF
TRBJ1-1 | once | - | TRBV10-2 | TGCGCCAGCAGTGTAGGATTGAACGGACGAATTGAAGCTTTCTTT | CASSVGLNGRIEAFF
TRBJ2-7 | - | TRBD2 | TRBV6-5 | TGTGCCAGCAGTTACTTCGCGGGAGTAAGCGAGCAGTACTTC | CASSYFAGVSEQYF
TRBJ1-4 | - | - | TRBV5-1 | TGCGCCAGCAGCCGTGCCGGGACGGATAATGAAAAACTGTTTTTT | CASSRAGTDNEKLFF
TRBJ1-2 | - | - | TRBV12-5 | TGTGCTAGTGGTGCCGGGACCGAGGTGGCCTTC | CASGAGTEVAF
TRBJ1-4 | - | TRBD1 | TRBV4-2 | TGTGCCAGCAGCGAGGGACAGCTTGCAACTAATGAAAAACTGTTTTTT | CASSEGQLATNEKLFF
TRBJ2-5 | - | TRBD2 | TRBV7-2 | TGTGCCAGCAGCTTAGGTCTAGCGGGGGGACAAGAGACCCAGTACTTC | CASSLGLAGGQETQYF
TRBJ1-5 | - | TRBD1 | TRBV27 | TGTGCCAGCAGTTTACACAGGGGGCTTGGTCAGCCCCAGCATTTT | CASSLHRGLGQPQHF
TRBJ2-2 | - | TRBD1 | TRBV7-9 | TGTGCCAGCAGCACCGGGGCCAGGGGGCTAACCGGGGAGCTGTTTTTT | CASSTGARGLTGELFF
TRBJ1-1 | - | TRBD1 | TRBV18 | TGTGCCAGCTCACTACGGACAGGGGACACTGAAGCTTTCTTT | CASSLRTGDTEAFF
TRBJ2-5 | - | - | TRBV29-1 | TGCAGCGTTGCAGGGGCTGAAGAGACCCAGTACTTC | CSVAGAEETQYF
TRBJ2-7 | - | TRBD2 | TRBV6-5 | TGTGCCAGCAGTTACTCGGCTAGCGGGAGTTTTGGGCAGTACTTC | CASSYSASGSFGQYF
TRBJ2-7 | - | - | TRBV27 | TGTGCCAGCGCATGGGTTCGGGCAGCCCTGTACGAGCAGTACTTC | CASAWVRAALYEQYF
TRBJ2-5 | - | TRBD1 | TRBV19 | TGTGCCAGTAGCCCGGACAGGGCGGGCCAAGAGACCCAGTACTTC | CASSPDRAGQETQYF
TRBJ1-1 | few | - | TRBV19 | TGTGCCAGTAGTATAGGATGGGCGACTGAAGCTTTCTTT | CASSIGWATEAFF
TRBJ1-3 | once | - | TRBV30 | TGTGCCTGGAGCCGAGGACAGCGAAGCTCTGGAAACACCATATATTTT | CAWSRGQRSSGNTIYF
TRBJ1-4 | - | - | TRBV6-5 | TGTGCCAGCAGTTACTCCGAGGAAAAACTGTTTTTT | CASSYSEEKLFF
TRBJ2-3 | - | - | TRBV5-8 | TGTGCCAGCAGACCTAGGGACCTACGCACAGATACGCAGTATTTT | CASRPRDLRTDTQYF
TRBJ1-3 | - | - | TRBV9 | TGTGCCAGCAGCGTGGGGGTCGGAAACACCATATATTTT | CASSVGVGNTIYF
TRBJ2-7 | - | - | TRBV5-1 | TGCGCCAGCAGCTTCGGGGGCGTGGTGCGGGCCCACGAGCAGTACTTC | CASSFGGVVRAHEQYF
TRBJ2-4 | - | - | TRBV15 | TGTGCCACCAGCAGAGATCCGGGAAACATTCAGTACTTC | CATSRDPGNIQYF
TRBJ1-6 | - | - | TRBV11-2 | TGTGCCAGCAGCTTTCTATCGAGTAATTCACCCCTCCACTTT | CASSFLSSNSPLHF
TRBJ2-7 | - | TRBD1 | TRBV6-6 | TGTGCCAGCAGATCCGGGACAGGGATCTACGAGCAGTACTTC | CASRSGTGIYEQYF
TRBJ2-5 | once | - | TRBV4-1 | TGCGCCAGCAGCCAAGATCCCCCTAGATCTCAAGAGACCCAGTACTTC | CASSQDPPRSQETQYF
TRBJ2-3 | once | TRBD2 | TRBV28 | TGTGCCACCGGTACTGAACCGGGACTAGCAGCAGATACGCAGTATTTT | CATGTEPGLAADTQYF
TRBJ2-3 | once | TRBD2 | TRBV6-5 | TGTGCCAGCAGTTCTCTGAGCGGGAGCAAACGAGATACGCAGTATTTT | CASSSLSGSKRDTQYF
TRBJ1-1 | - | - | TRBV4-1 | TGCGCCAGCAGCCAAGTGAACACTGAAGCTTTCTTT | CASSQVNTEAFF
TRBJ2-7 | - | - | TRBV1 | TGCACCAGCAGCCAAGTTTCAGCGTCGAGCTCCTACGAGCAGTACTTC | CTSSQVSASSSYEQYF
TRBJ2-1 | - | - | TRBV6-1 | TGTGCCAGCACCACAATGGGAGGGGGCGAGGCTGAGCAGTTCTTC | CASTTMGGGEAEQFF
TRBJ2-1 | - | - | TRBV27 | TGTGCCAGCACCGGACAGTACAATGAGCAGTTCTTC | CASTGQYNEQFF
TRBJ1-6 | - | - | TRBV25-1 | TGTGCCAGCAGTGTAAACAGGAATTCACCCCTCCACTTT | CASSVNRNSPLHF
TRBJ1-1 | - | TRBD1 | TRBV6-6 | TGTGCCAGCAGGAATACGACAGGGAGAACGAACACTGAAGCTTTCTTT | CASRNTTGRTNTEAFF
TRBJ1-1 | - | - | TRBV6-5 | TGTGCCAGCAGTTACCCCGGCAGGAACACTGAAGCTTTCTTT | CASSYPGRNTEAFF
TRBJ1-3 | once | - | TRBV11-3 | TGTGCCAGCAGCCTAACGGATGGAAACACCATATATTTT | CASSLTDGNTIYF
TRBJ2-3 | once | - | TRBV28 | TGTGCCAGCAGTCTACTCTTTCAGGATAGGAGCACAGATACGCAGTATTTT | CASSLLFQDRSTDTQYF
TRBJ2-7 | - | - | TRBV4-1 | TGCGCCAGCAGCCAAGGCGGGACCTCCTACGAGCAGTACTTC | CASSQGGTSYEQYF
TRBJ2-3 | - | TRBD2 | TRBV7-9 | TGTGCCAGCACCCCGGGGGCAGCGGGAGGCTGGGATACGCAGTATTTT | CASTPGAAGGWDTQYF
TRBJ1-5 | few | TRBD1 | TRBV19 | TGTGCCAGTATCGAAAAGTCAGGGGGCAGTCAGCCCCAGCATTTT | CASIEKSGGSQPQHF
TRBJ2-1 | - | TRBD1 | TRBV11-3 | TGTGCCACTGGGACAGCCTCCTACAATGAGCAGTTCTTC | CATGTASYNEQFF
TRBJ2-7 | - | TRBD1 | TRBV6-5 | TGTGCCAGCAGAAGACAGGGGAGCAACGAGCAGTACTTC | CASRRQGSNEQYF
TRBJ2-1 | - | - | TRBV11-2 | TGTGCCAGCAGCTCGACGGGACGGAGCAAGTATGAGCAGTTCTTC | CASSSTGRSKYEQFF
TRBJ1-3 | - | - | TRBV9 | TGTGCCAGCAGCCTTCGGGGGGCCTCCATCTCTGGAAACACCATATATTTT | CASSLRGASISGNTIYF
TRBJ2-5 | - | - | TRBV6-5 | TGTGCCAGCAGGTCGGTGGAGACCCAGTACTTC | CASRSVETQYF
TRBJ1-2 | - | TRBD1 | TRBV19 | TGTGCCAGCAGCGACAGGGGCGATGGCTACACCTTC | CASSDRGDGYTF
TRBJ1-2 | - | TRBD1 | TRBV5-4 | TGTGCCAGCAGCATGGGACAGGGATGGAACTATGGCTACACCTTC | CASSMGQGWNYGYTF
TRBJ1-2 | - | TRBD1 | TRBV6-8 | TGTGCCAGCAGCTCGGGGATTTGGGACAGGGGAGCGGCAGGCTACACCTTC | CASSSGIWDRGAAGYTF